This T cell receptor (beta chain) was identified in a study of beta chain features in type 1 diabetes (dated by TCRdb to the late 2010s). Regarding the study in general: Mean age, gender distribution, total cell number and subset yield were not different between patients and healthy donors. Regulatory and stem cell-like memory subsets were isolated from only 8 patients and about eight healthy donors, whereas naive and central memory subsets came from all 30 or so donors. A total of some 100,000,000 sorted cells were examined across all samples, and a strong correlation was observed between cell number per subset and RNA yield. The study compared the TCRB repertoires of sorted circulating CD4+ T cell subsets in recently diagnosed type 1 diabetes patients with those in matched healthy donors.

Clipping removes 4 bases from V and 4 bases from J, with 5 as the unmatched junction base count. Inclusive of the bounding cysteine and phenylalanine, the CDR3 is 13 residues long. Only CDR3 DNA remains: 39 bases, in frame from the first base. In the germline V gene (reference sequence), CDR1 corresponds to GTSNPN and CDR2 to SVGIG. Each donor gave one peripheral blood draw, around 100 mL on average, collected into heparinised tubes. Using a panel that included CD45RO, CCR7, CD25, CD127, CD95 and CD27, naive, central memory, regulatory and stem cell-like memory CD4+ T cells were sorted on a BD FACSAria II. Every sorted population had a purity above 98%. Right away, PBMCs were isolated by Lymphoprep density gradient centrifugation and were stained directly, with no culture step. Samples were stained and sorted in pairs, with one healthy donor and one patient per experiment, so that batch effects were minimized.

Study-level results and caveats: Because the HLA sub-analyses included only small numbers of individuals, any influence of HLA type on TCRB rearrangement was left unresolved. At VDJ recombination sites, patients with type 1 diabetes made fewer insertions and deleted more nucleotides, a pattern implying thymic rearrangement abnormalities. The naive, central memory and regulatory TCRB repertoires appeared to resemble one another more closely among patients than among healthy donors. In all four CD4+ subsets, TCRB CDR3 length was moderately but significantly shorter in type 1 diabetes patients. Shorter templates might be favored by PCR, yet because patient and control samples were amplified and corrected together, any such skew would affect both groups equally. Because cDNA was sequenced instead of genomic DNA, activated cells with high expression could be over-represented, although the groups did not differ in activation or CD3 levels.

A few counts support this clone. The clone's antigen remains unknown. Base qualities are not provided; no much larger clone lies one nucleotide away. The entire amount of isolated RNA was reverse transcribed using the High Capacity cDNA Reverse Transcription Kit, so the sequenced TCRB transcripts were expressed ones. Deep immunoSEQ sequencing was applied to naive, central memory and regulatory T cell samples, giving an average of about 3.8 million total reads per sample. Sorted cells were lysed in RLT buffer and RNA was extracted with DNase-treated RNeasy Micro or Mini kits, depending on cell number. To prevent cross-contamination, each cell subset was processed individually, whereas patient and healthy donor samples were processed jointly. Using the immunoSEQ multiplex PCR, TCRB sequences were amplified from cDNA into 87-bp fragments spanning the CDR3 region. Amplicons were sequenced on the Illumina HiSeq platform. The original pipeline was this. PCR bias was corrected computationally using synthetic template baselines, and reads within Hamming distance 2 were collapsed, with unmergeable singletons discarded. Reads were aligned against IMGT to assign V, D and J genes, CDR3 length and insertions or deletions at six rearrangement sites. Within each subset, clonotype counts were normalized to sorted cell number, and only after that were true diversity and Gini coefficients computed with the tcR R package. The overlap coefficient, calculated on TCRB nucleotide sequences, was used to quantify repertoire sharing. Out-of-frame TCRB sequences from naive cells were analyzed to stand in for the pre-selection repertoire. In TCRdb, the immuneACCESS table is reduced to in-frame sequences with V and J assigned. These tables do not hold every clone; where another copy was compared, an unresolved V gene accounts for under half, and the others remain unexplained. That table gives V, J and clone size, and the DNA gave D and trimming. In this sample the table shows hundreds of thousands of clones, around 68% of which occur a single time. The ten most abundant clones make up around 0.05% of the sample.

The material sequenced was naive CD4+ T cells from blood. The sample's cell subset or site label, decoded: true naive CD4+ T cells. The rearrangement joined TRBV30 to TRBJ2-5; 8 central nucleotides agree with TRBD2. This receptor was taken from a man aged 25-40 years in good health. The DNA reads TGTGCCTGGACCCGGGGGGGCCGAGAGACCCAGTACTTC. This gives the protein CAWTRGGRETQYF.